This entry is about one TCR beta chain. The record originates from a study of cytomegalovirus exposure and HLA in healthy donors. The PCR used 60 Vbeta and 13 Jbeta primers. Clones were read by immunoSEQ multiplex PCR, and TCRdb kept only the in-frame ones, dropping some. The table records about 160,000 clones, 65% to 85% of them present only once. Sample: PBMCs. This TCR was recovered from a man aged 40-49 years in good health and CMV-seropositive.

The CDR3 nucleotides are TGTGCCAGCAGGAGCCGGGACAGGCAAAAAGAGACCCAGTACTTC. As protein: CASRSRDRQKETQYF. This sequence joins TRBV2 and TRBJ2-5, with 8 nucleotides matching TRBD1. This CDR3 is built from 15 residues. The V and J ends lost 6 bases and 3 bases, in that order; junction bases with no gene match: 9. Germline V gene data show CDR1 as SNHLY and CDR2 as FYNNEI.